This TCR beta chain emerged from a study of T cell changes during pregnancy in multiple sclerosis. Assay used: immunoSEQ multiplex PCR; TCRdb lists only in-frame clones, some missing. The sample holds about 39,000 clones, 94% seen once. Per germline, CDR1 SGHRS and CDR2 YFSETQ. V was pared by 1 base and J by 0 bases, with 12 bases between. The CDR3 consists of 16 residues. This chain links TRBV5-1 with TRBJ2-3; D is unclear. This receptor was identified in a female donor with multiple sclerosis, enrolled in a pregnancy study. This specimen consisted of CD4+ T cells from peripheral blood mononuclear cells, obtained after pregnancy. As DNA, the CDR3 is TGCGCCAGCAGCTTGTCCCCTTTGGGCAGCACAGATACGCAGTATTTT. Translated: CASSLSPLGSTDTQYF.